One sample yielded the 16 T cell receptor beta chains listed below, sequenced in a study of shared clonotypes between healthy human individuals. Using immunoSEQ multiplex PCR, the repertoire was profiled, and TCRdb retains in-frame clones only, with some absent. The sample yields 450,000 to 600,000 clones, 79% seen once. The specimen was PBMCs. The receptor source for this set is a woman aged 40-49 years in good health. Some clones in this sample may be carry-over from other donors' samples.

The chain combines TRBV4-2 with TRBJ2-1, with 10 bases identical to TRBD2. Germline V gene sequence: CDR1 LGHNA, CDR2 YNFKEQ. The CDR3 length is 14 residues. V trimming: 3 bases; J trimming: 10 bases; junction bases outside the gene matches: 6. CDR3 in DNA: TGTGCCAGCAGCCACAGCGGGAGGGAACGAGAGCAGTTCTTC. Protein sequence: CASSHSGREREQFF.

This clone was found a few times. This sequence joins TRBV29-1 and TRBJ2-1, with 10 bases aligning to TRBD2. V was clipped by 2 bases and J by 8 bases; unmatched bases: 3. The CDR3 extends over 13 amino acids. Germline loops: CDR1 SQVTM, CDR2 ANQGSEA. The CDR3: CSVEIGLADEQFF. In nucleotides, the CDR3 is TGCAGCGTTGAAATTGGACTAGCGGATGAGCAGTTCTTC.

The chain is built from TRBV2 and TRBJ1-4; D remains unclear. The CDR3 sequence is 13 residues long. CDR1 and CDR2 (germline): SNHLY, FYNNEI. Trimming took 6 bases from V and 8 from J, leaving 13 bases between them. DNA of the CDR3: TGTGCCAGCAGCCCCCGGACGCTCGAAAAACTGTTTTTT. This codes for CASSPRTLEKLFF.

This clone was seen just once. The chain carries TRBV6-6 and TRBJ2-5; D gene unclear. Trimming shortened V by 2 bases and J by 3 bases, and 4 bases separated the two germline ends. The CDR3 is 12 amino acids. Germline CDR1 and CDR2: MNHNY and SVGAGI (reference sequence). CDR3 sequence reads: CASSYGEETQYF. The CDR3 DNA reads TGTGCCAGCAGTTACGGGGAAGAGACCCAGTACTTC.

The DNA for the CDR3 is TGTGCCAGCAGTGTTTCTTTCTCTGGAAACACCATATATTTT. It encodes CASSVSFSGNTIYF. The V gene is TRBV2, the J gene TRBJ1-3; no firm D call. V gave up 4 bases and J gave up 0 bases, with 7 bases separating them. The CDR3 totals 14 residues. Per the germline V gene, CDR1 is SNHLY and CDR2 is FYNNEI.

The chain employs TRBV15 and TRBJ2-1, with 12 nucleotides matching TRBD1. The J segment lost 8 bases and the V segment lost 2 bases, leaving 4 bases of the junction unmatched. Germline loops: CDR1 LNHNV, CDR2 YYDKDF (reference sequence). This CDR3 contains 15 residues. In nucleotides, the CDR3 is TGTGCCACCAGCAGACCCGGGACAGGGGGCGATGAGCAGTTCTTC. It translates to CATSRPGTGGDEQFF.

V usage is TRBV15 and J usage is TRBJ1-4; D is unresolved. V lost 0 bases and J lost 3, with 8 bases in between. The CDR3 spans 15 residues. Germline V CDR1 and CDR2: LNHNV, YYDKDF (reference sequence). The CDR3 bases are TGTGCCACCAGCAGAGATCTGGGATCTAATGAAAAACTGTTTTTT. Its translation: CATSRDLGSNEKLFF.

Turning to this clone: Just one base apart from a much larger clone, this may be a read error. Within the sample, other DNA sequences also encode this same CDR3. The V and J genes are TRBV28 and TRBJ2-5; 10 positions match TRBD2. The CDR3 length is 18 residues. Germline CDR1 reads MDHEN; CDR2 reads SYDVKM. V lost 6 bases, J lost 1 base, and 14 bases stayed unmatched. The CDR3 spells CASSPGLAGASAQETQYF. In nucleotides, the CDR3 is TGTGCCAGCAGCCCGGGGCTAGCGGGAGCTTCAGCCCAAGAGACCCAGTACTTC.

The J gene is TRBJ2-3, the V gene TRBV6-4, with TRBD2 matching over 10 bases. The V and J ends lost 5 bases and 6 bases, in that order; junction bases with no gene match: 11. The germline CDR1 and CDR2 sequences are MRHNA and SNTAGT. The CDR3 totals 16 residues. CDR3 DNA: TGTGCCAGCAGTAGAGAAGCGGGAGGGGCATTGGATACGCAGTATTTT. Protein sequence: CASSREAGGALDTQYF.

Only a few counts were recorded for this clone. This chain connects TRBV5-1 to TRBJ2-4; the D gene is possibly TRBD1 (6 bases). The germline V and J ends were trimmed by 4 bases and 0 bases, with 14 bases remaining between them. The CDR3 spans 16 residues. The germline V gene encodes CDR1 SGHRS and CDR2 YFSETQ. This chain's CDR3 is CASSPGQPLAKNIQYF. The CDR3 DNA follows: TGCGCCAGCAGCCCGGGACAACCACTAGCCAAAAACATTCAGTACTTC. The variable domain in full, with the rest retrieved from reference TRBV5-1 and TRBJ2-4, is KAGVTQTPRYLIKTRGQQVTLSCSPISGHRSVSWYQQTPGQGLQFLFEYFSETQRNKGNFPGRFSGRQFSNSRSEMNVSTLELGDSALYLCASSPGQPLAKNIQYFGAGTRLSVL.

The V call is TRBV9, the J call TRBJ2-3; 12 positions agree with TRBD2. The germline V gene encodes CDR1 SGDLS and CDR2 YYNGEE. Trimming took 4 bases from V and 4 from J; bases not matched to a gene: 7. The CDR3 consists of 16 residues. The CDR3 sequence: CASSSQSSGGADTQYF. The CDR3 DNA reads TGTGCCAGCAGCTCACAATCTAGCGGGGGGGCAGATACGCAGTATTTT.

On this clone itself: The junction departs from germline at one end; a sequencing error may be responsible. The rearrangement joins TRBV7-3 to TRBJ1-1; TRBD1 is a possible D gene (6 bases). CDR1 is SGHTA, CDR2 FQGTGA, per germline. The CDR3 is 10 residues long. The CDR3 bases are TGTGCCCGCCACTCGGACAGAGCTTCCTTT. Translated: CARHSDRASF.

This chain joins TRBV30 and TRBJ2-3; the match to TRBD2 covers 11 bases. V lost 0 bases to trimming and J lost 2 bases; unmatched junction nucleotides: 1. Germline V gene lookup returns CDR1 GTSNPN and CDR2 SVGIG (reference sequence). This CDR3 spans 15 amino acids. The CDR3 sequence is CAWSVLAGATDTQYF. Here the CDR3 DNA reads TGTGCCTGGAGTGTACTAGCGGGGGCCACAGATACGCAGTATTTT.

This clone occurred once. The chain joins TRBV9 to TRBJ2-1, with D uncertain. CDR3 length: 13 amino acids. V gave up 0 bases and J gave up 8 bases, with 9 bases separating them. The germline V gene has CDR1 SGDLS and CDR2 YYNGEE. Here the CDR3 DNA reads TGTGCCAGCAGCGTAGCCACGGAAGATGAGCAGTTCTTC. Amino acid sequence: CASSVATEDEQFF.

This chain connects TRBV4-1 to TRBJ2-2; D is possibly TRBD2 (5 bases). Germline assignment: CDR1 MGHRA and CDR2 YSYEKL. The CDR3 runs to 15 residues. Trimming took 3 bases from V and 6 from J, leaving 14 bases between them. CDR3 bases: TGCGCCAGCAGCCACCAGGAGGTGAGGTCCGGGGAGCTGTTTTTT. It specifies CASSHQEVRSGELFF.

The chain recombines TRBV30 with TRBJ1-6; possible D gene TRBD1, 5 bases. This CDR3 has 13 residues. Germline V gene lookup returns CDR1 GTSNPN and CDR2 SVGIG (reference sequence). Trimming shortened V by 2 bases and J by 7 bases, and 9 bases separated the two germline ends. DNA of the CDR3: TGTGCCTGGAGTACGGCAGGGAATTCACCCCTCCACTTT. Translating it yields CAWSTAGNSPLHF. Looking up the rest from reference TRBV30 and TRBJ1-6 gives the full variable domain: SQTIHQWPATLVQPVGSPLSLECTVEGTSNPNLYWYRQAAGRGLQLLFYSVGIGQISSEVPQNLSASRPQDRQFILSSKKLLLSDSGFYLCAWSTAGNSPLHFGNGTRLTVT.